This TCR beta chain was found in a study of CD8+ T cells in alopecia areata. Trimming cost V 5 bases and J 6 bases, with 13 bases left between them. There are 13 residues in the CDR3. Looked up from germline, CDR1 is SQVTM and CDR2 is ANQGSEA. Regarding treatment: oral pan-JAK inhibitor, 5-10 mg twice daily. PBMCs provided sorted CD4+ and CD8+ T cells. Extraction of RNA preceded its reverse transcription into cDNA, which served as the sequencing template. TCRdb's copy holds only in-frame clones and misses some; the assay was immunoSEQ multiplex PCR. This sample has about 210,000 clones, with around 57% found just once. In the case of this clone: Its specificity is unknown.

Findings and limits, study-wide: Tofacitinib significantly lowered scalp clonality and expanded CD8+ clones among the top 100.

The sequence derives from a human donor with alopecia areata. The sample was CD4+ T cells sorted from blood, taken at week 4, from a patient treated with tofacitinib. The chain carries TRBV29-1 and TRBJ2-2; D gene ambiguous. CDR3 in DNA: TGCAGCGTTTATTCACTCCACTCCGGGGAGCTGTTTTTT. Its protein product is CSVYSLHSGELFF.